This T cell receptor beta chain is from a study of CD8+ T cells in alopecia areata. Findings and caveats of the study: Although TCR sharing was seen in mice, sharing across patients was less clear, possibly for HLA-related reasons.

TCR sequencing used cDNA made by reverse transcription of extracted RNA. Assay: immunoSEQ multiplex PCR; the TCRdb copy retains only in-frame clones and omits some. The sample has about 98,000 clones; nearly 45% are singletons. The authors sorted CD4+ and CD8+ T cells from PBMCs. About this clone itself: Antigen: not known.

Sequencing input: CD4+ T cells sorted from blood. The source is a human donor with alopecia areata.

The CDR3 loop reads CSARNTDTQYF. DNA of the CDR3: TGCAGTGCTAGAAACACAGATACGCAGTATTTT. V and J are TRBV20-1 and TRBJ2-3, with D uncertain. Trimming pared 2 bases from V and 2 bases from J, leaving 2 bases between. The CDR3 is 11 residues long. CDR1 is DFQATT and CDR2 is SNEGSKA in the germline V gene (reference sequence).